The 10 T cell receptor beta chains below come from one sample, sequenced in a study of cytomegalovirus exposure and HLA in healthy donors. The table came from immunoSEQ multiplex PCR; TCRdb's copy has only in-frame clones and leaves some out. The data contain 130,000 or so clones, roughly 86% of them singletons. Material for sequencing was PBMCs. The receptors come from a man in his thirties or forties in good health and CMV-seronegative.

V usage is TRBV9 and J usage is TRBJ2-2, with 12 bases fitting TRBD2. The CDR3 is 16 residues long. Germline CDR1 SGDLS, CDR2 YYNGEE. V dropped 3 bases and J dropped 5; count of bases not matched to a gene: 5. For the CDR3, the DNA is TGTGCCAGCAGCGCACTTGGACTAGCGGGGACCGGGGAGCTGTTTTTT. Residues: CASSALGLAGTGELFF.

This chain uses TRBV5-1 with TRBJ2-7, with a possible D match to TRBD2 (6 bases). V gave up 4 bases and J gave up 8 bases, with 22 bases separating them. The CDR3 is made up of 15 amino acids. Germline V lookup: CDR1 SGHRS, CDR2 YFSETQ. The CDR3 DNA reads TGCGCCAGCAGCGCCTGGAGGGAGGCCGCCGACAAGCAGTACTTC. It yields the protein CASSAWREAADKQYF.

CDR3 in DNA: TGTGCCAGCAGCTTAGGGTTTGGAGGCATGAACACTGAAGCTTTCTTT. Its translation is CASSLGFGGMNTEAFF. The gene calls are TRBV7-6 and TRBJ1-1; no firm D call. CDR1 and CDR2 from the germline V gene are SGHVS and FNYEAQ. V shed 1 base and J shed 0 bases, with 12 bases lying between them. The CDR3 runs 16 residues.

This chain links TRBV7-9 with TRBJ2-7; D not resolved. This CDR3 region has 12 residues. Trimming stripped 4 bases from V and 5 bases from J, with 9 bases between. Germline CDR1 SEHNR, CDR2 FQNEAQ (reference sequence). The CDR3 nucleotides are TGTGCCAGCAGCTCTCCCGTAGACGAGCAGTACTTC. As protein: CASSSPVDEQYF.

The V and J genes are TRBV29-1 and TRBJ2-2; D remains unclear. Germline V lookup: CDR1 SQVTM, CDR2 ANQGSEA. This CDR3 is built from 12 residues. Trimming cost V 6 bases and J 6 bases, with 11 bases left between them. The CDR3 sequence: CSVTAAPGELFF. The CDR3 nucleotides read TGCAGCGTGACTGCGGCCCCCGGGGAGCTGTTTTTT.

CDR3 residues: CASSLWGTGAGAQYF. The CDR3 nucleotides read TGTGCCAGCAGTTTATGGGGGACAGGGGCTGGGGCCCAGTACTTC. The chain recombines TRBV28 with TRBJ2-5; 10 bases are a match to TRBD1. Unmatched junction bases numbered 7, after V lost 0 bases and J lost 9 bases. The CDR3 is made up of 15 amino acids. In germline, CDR1 is MDHEN, CDR2 SYDVKM.

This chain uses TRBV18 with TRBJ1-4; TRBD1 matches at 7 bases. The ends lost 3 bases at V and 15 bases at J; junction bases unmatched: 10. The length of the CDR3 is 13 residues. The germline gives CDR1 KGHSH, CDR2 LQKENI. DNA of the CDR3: TGTGCCAGCTCACCGACTTTAGAGGGGACAGTGTTTTTT. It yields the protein CASSPTLEGTVFF.

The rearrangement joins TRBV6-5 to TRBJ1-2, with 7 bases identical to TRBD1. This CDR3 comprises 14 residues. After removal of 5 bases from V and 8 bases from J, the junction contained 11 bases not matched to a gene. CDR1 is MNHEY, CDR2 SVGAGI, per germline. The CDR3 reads CASSSQYRGGGYTF. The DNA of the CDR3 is TGTGCCAGCAGTAGCCAATACAGGGGTGGAGGCTACACCTTC.

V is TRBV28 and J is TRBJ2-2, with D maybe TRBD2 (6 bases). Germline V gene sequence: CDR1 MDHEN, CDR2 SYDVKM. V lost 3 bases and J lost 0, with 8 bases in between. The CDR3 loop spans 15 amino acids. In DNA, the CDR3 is TGTGCCAGCAGTTTTGCTAGCGCGAACACCGGGGAGCTGTTTTTT. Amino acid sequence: CASSFASANTGELFF.

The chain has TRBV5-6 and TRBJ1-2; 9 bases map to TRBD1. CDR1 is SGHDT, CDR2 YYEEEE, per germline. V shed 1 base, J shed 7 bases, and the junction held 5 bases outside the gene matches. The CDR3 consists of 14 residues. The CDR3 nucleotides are TGTGCCAGCAGCTTGTTTACAGGGGGCGGTGGCTACACCTTC. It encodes CASSLFTGGGGYTF.